This is a list of T cell receptor beta chains from one sample in a study of shared clonotypes between healthy human individuals. Profiled with immunoSEQ multiplex PCR; TCRdb holds only in-frame clones, not every one. The repertoire holds about 2.3 million clones, with approximately 90% as singletons. The sequenced sample was naive CD4+ T cells from PBMCs. These TCRs come from a man aged 18 to 29 in good health. Some clones in this sample may be carry-over from other donors' samples. Both conserved end residues are part of each CDR3.

V gene	J gene	CDR3 protein
TRBV7-9	TRBJ2-7	CASSSGDRGYEQYF
TRBV6-5	TRBJ2-7	CASRPRPGSYEQYF
TRBV2	TRBJ2-2	CASRSRTGGTGELFF
TRBV5-4	TRBJ1-2	CASSLTGPFGYTF
TRBV10-3	TRBJ2-2	CAPAEKMGGELFF
TRBV9	TRBJ2-1	CASSSLPSGAYNEQFF
TRBV9	TRBJ2-2	CASSPSGRVGELFF
TRBV28	TRBJ1-2	CASSPTGYYGYTF
TRBV7-3	TRBJ2-1	CASSLLGGSSYNEQFF
TRBV28	TRBJ2-1	CASSLGLAGDSYNEQFF
TRBV5-8	TRBJ2-2	CASSDTRLAGVGELFF
TRBV28	TRBJ1-2	CASSFTLTRTDNYGYTF
TRBV5-1	TRBJ1-2	CASSTGWTDTNYGYTF
TRBV19	TRBJ1-4	CASQGQGDEKLFF
TRBV12-5	TRBJ2-3	CASGPGDTDTQYF
TRBV20-1	TRBJ2-3	CSSGPPDTQYF
TRBV7-9	TRBJ2-7	CASSLAPSGTHSYEQYF
TRBV18	TRBJ1-5	CASSPSTGRIEPQHF
TRBV6-1	TRBJ1-2	CASRETGGAGYTF
TRBV9	TRBJ2-5	CASSVSGLETQYF
TRBV6-1	TRBJ2-2	CASRGQGAVGELFF
TRBV27	TRBJ2-3	CASSTRFIKGDTQYF